One and the same sample provided the 18 T cell receptor beta chains below, sequenced in a study of blood T cell repertoires in COVID-19. Sequencing was performed with immunoSEQ multiplex PCR; in TCRdb, only in-frame clones are kept and a portion is missing. The table records approximately 250,000 clones, approximately 88% of them present only once. The specimen sequenced was PBMCs or T cells enriched from blood (not recorded which). The receptor set was obtained from a woman between 40 and 55 years old who had been exposed to COVID-19.

The chain has TRBV11-2 and TRBJ2-7; D remains ambiguous. Germline V CDR1 and CDR2: SGHAT, FQNNGV. This CDR3 has 12 amino acids. V dropped 2 bases and J dropped 9 bases, with 11 bases sitting between them. The CDR3 spells CASSLPPDMQYV. In DNA form, the CDR3 reads TGTGCCAGCAGCTTACCTCCTGACATGCAGTACGTC.

The chain employs TRBV7-2 and TRBJ2-2, with D perhaps matching TRBD1 (5 bases). V gave up 0 bases and J gave up 6 bases, with 8 bases separating them. Germline V CDR1 and CDR2: SGHTA, FQGNSA. The CDR3 is made up of 14 amino acids. Here the CDR3 DNA reads TGTGCCAGCAGCTTAGCGGGGCCCCCCGGGGAGCTGTTTTTT. Translating it yields CASSLAGPPGELFF.

This sequence joins TRBV4-2 and TRBJ1-1; 7 positions match TRBD1. Trimming cost V 0 bases and J 5 bases; bases outside gene matches: 6. Germline V gene sequence: CDR1 LGHNA, CDR2 YNFKEQ. This CDR3 comprises 15 residues. The CDR3 reads CASSQETGRGTEAFF. CDR3 bases: TGTGCCAGCAGCCAAGAGACAGGGAGAGGGACTGAAGCTTTCTTT.

This sequence joins TRBV7-2 and TRBJ1-6; no clear D. Germline V gene sequence: CDR1 SGHTA, CDR2 FQGNSA. V lost 5 bases and J 0 bases, leaving 8 bases between the germline ends. The CDR3 sequence is 15 residues long. The CDR3 DNA sequence: TGTGCCAGCAGCCCCGGGAGCTCCTATAATTCACCCCTCCACTTT. This gives the protein CASSPGSSYNSPLHF.

This sequence joins TRBV18 and TRBJ2-7, with 7 bases lining up with TRBD1. V was clipped by 0 bases and J by 4 bases; unmatched bases: 9. This CDR3 spans 16 amino acids. Germline CDR1 and CDR2: KGHSH and LQKENI. The CDR3 loop reads CASSPPISGGWYEQYF. The CDR3 nucleotides read TGTGCCAGCTCACCACCGATTTCAGGGGGTTGGTACGAGCAGTACTTC. Full variable domain (rest looked up from reference TRBV18 and TRBJ2-7): NAGVMQNPRHLVRRRGQEARLRCSPMKGHSHVYWYRQLPEEGLKFMVYLQKENIIDESGMPKERFSAEFPKEGPSILRIQQVVRGDSAAYFCASSPPISGGWYEQYFGPGTRLTVT.

This chain connects TRBV2 to TRBJ2-1; TRBD2 agrees at 7 bases. The CDR3 is 11 residues long. Trimming cost V 9 bases and J 10 bases; bases outside gene matches: 6. Germline V lookup: CDR1 SNHLY, CDR2 FYNNEI. In DNA form, the CDR3 reads TGTGCCAGTTATAGCGGGTTCGAGCAGTTCTTC. It specifies CASYSGFEQFF.

The V gene is TRBV24-1, the J gene TRBJ2-1; D is ambiguous. The V end was cut by 2 bases, the J end by 10 bases, with 11 bases between. The CDR3 is made up of 13 amino acids. Looked up from germline, CDR1 is KGHDR and CDR2 is SFDVKD. CDR3 amino acids: CATSDYQVREQFF. For the CDR3, the DNA is TGTGCCACCAGTGATTATCAAGTGAGGGAGCAGTTCTTC.

This clone was observed once. This chain links TRBV5-4 with TRBJ2-6, with 7 bases aligning to TRBD1. The CDR3 is 18 residues long. V shed 2 bases and J 0 bases; nucleotides not matched to a gene: 8. Germline values: CDR1 SGHNT, CDR2 YYREEE (reference sequence). As DNA, the CDR3 is TGTGCCAGCAGCTTTGGGGGACAGAGGAGCTCTGGGGCCAACGTCCTGACTTTC. This encodes CASSFGGQRSSGANVLTF.

The rearrangement uses TRBV28 and TRBJ1-4; the match to TRBD1 covers 8 bases. Germline-derived CDR1 and CDR2 are MDHEN and SYDVKM. V dropped 2 bases and J dropped 8; count of bases not matched to a gene: 7. This CDR3 comprises 15 residues. The CDR3 sequence: CASSLKSGGGEKLFF. The CDR3 region has the DNA TGTGCCAGCAGTTTAAAGTCAGGGGGCGGCGAAAAACTGTTTTTT.

The gene calls are TRBV2 and TRBJ2-2, with D possibly matching TRBD1 (6 bases). Germline V lookup: CDR1 SNHLY, CDR2 FYNNEI. The V end lost 3 bases, the J end lost 1 base, and 6 bases lay between the germline ends. The CDR3 is 14 amino acids. The CDR3: CASSDRGNTGELFF. The CDR3 DNA is TGTGCCAGCAGTGACAGGGGGAACACCGGGGAGCTGTTTTTT.

There are a few counts of this clone. CDR3 protein: CASSPGEEADTQYF. The CDR3 bases are TGTGCCAGCAGTCCCGGGGAGGAAGCAGATACGCAGTATTTT. J is TRBJ2-3 and V is TRBV25-1; D may be TRBD2 (6 bases). V was pared by 5 bases and J by 4 bases, with 13 bases between. Germline V gene lookup returns CDR1 MGHDK and CDR2 SYGVNS. The CDR3 has 14 residues.

This clone was observed once. The V and J genes are TRBV10-3 and TRBJ1-4; 9 bases fit TRBD1. The CDR3 spans 17 residues. Germline V lookup: CDR1 ENHRY, CDR2 SYGVKD. The J segment lost 6 bases and the V segment lost 10 bases, leaving 18 bases of the junction unmatched. In DNA form, the CDR3 reads TGTGCCACCCGACCGGGACAGGGTGTCGGTCCGGATGAAAAACTGTTTTTT. Amino acid sequence: CATRPGQGVGPDEKLFF.

The chain joins TRBV5-6 to TRBJ1-6, with a tentative D call TRBD1 (6 bases). Germline V CDR1 and CDR2: SGHDT, YYEEEE. The length of the CDR3 is 15 residues. V lost 2 bases and J 7 bases, leaving 13 bases between the germline ends. The CDR3 coding sequence is TGTGCCAGCAGCTTAACGGGACAAAGAAATTCACCCCTCCACTTT. Residues: CASSLTGQRNSPLHF.

This sequence joins TRBV27 and TRBJ1-4; TRBD1 matches at 10 bases. CDR1 MNHEY and CDR2 SMNVEV come from the germline V gene (reference sequence). The CDR3 length is 12 residues. J gave up 10 bases and V 8 bases, and 4 bases lay outside the gene matches. CDR3 in DNA: TGTGCCAGCCGACAGGGGGCGAGAAAACTGTTTTTT. Translated: CASRQGARKLFF.

The gene calls are TRBV19 and TRBJ1-1; D is perhaps TRBD1 (6 bases). Looked up from germline, CDR1 is LNHDA and CDR2 is SQIVND (reference sequence). The CDR3 is made up of 14 amino acids. The V end was cut by 10 bases, the J end by 3 bases, with 18 bases between. The CDR3 nucleotides are TGTGCCACCACCCCAGGGACAAGTGACACTGAAGCTTTCTTT. Protein product: CATTPGTSDTEAFF.

The rearrangement links TRBV16 to TRBJ1-1; D is possibly TRBD1 (5 bases). CDR3 length equals 16 residues. Germline V gene sequence: CDR1 KGHSY, CDR2 FQNENV. Trimming cost V 0 bases and J 4 bases, with 15 bases left between them. The CDR3 DNA follows: TGTGCCAGCAGCCAATCGCGGGGCGGGCTCGGCACTGAAGCTTTCTTT. Protein sequence: CASSQSRGGLGTEAFF.

This clone was detected only a few times. CDR3: CASSVPNGYGYTF. In DNA form, the CDR3 reads TGTGCCAGCAGCGTTCCGAACGGCTATGGCTACACCTTC. This sequence joins TRBV5-4 and TRBJ1-2; unclear D gene. Trimming took off 4 bases at V and 4 bases at J, with 11 bases between the two ends. This CDR3 is built from 13 residues. CDR1 SGHNT and CDR2 YYREEE come from the germline V gene (reference sequence). Variable domain in full (rest from reference TRBV5-4 and TRBJ1-2): ETGVTQSPTHLIKTRGQQVTLRCSSQSGHNTVSWYQQALGQGPQFIFQYYREEENGRGNFPPRFSGLQFPNYSSELNVNALELDDSALYLCASSVPNGYGYTFGSGTRLTVV.

This clone was seen a single time. The chain carries TRBV6-2 or TRBV6-3 and TRBJ1-1; D is possibly TRBD1 (5 bases). The ends were cut back, 0 bases at V and 3 bases at J, with 5 bases in the middle. The germline gives CDR1 MNHEY, CDR2 SVGEGT. CDR3 length: 13 amino acids. The CDR3 here is CASSYSTDTEAFF. The CDR3 nucleotides read TGTGCCAGCAGTTACTCGACAGACACTGAAGCTTTCTTT.